This is a list of T cell receptor beta chains from one sample in a study of regulatory T cells in long-lasting Graves disease. MiXCR was run by TCRdb on the multiplex PCR reads, yielding one entry per CDR3 protein. This sample carries around 400,000 distinct CDR3 sequences, 15% of them seen once, and the ten largest clones take about 8%. The same data also went into a second study, on T cells in Graves' hyperthyroidism and ophthalmopathy.

The starting material was peripheral blood mononuclear cells (PBMCs), obtained at new diagnosis, from a patient treated with antithyroid drugs. The source is a middle-aged woman with Graves disease. Both conserved end residues are trimmed from each CDR3. Each record gives: CDR3 protein, D gene, V gene. The D gene is left open where the match is weak.

cdr3_aa: ASCPPGGSEAF; d_call: TRBD1; v_call: TRBV13
cdr3_aa: SASVGGPEAF; d_call: NA; v_call: TRBV20-1
cdr3_aa: ASSLGLGFSSYEQY; d_call: TRBD2; v_call: TRBV5-6
cdr3_aa: ASRPQGNSNQPQH; d_call: NA; v_call: TRBV6-1
cdr3_aa: ATSRDIAGGYEQY; d_call: TRBD2; v_call: TRBV15
cdr3_aa: ASSELAPEDEQF; d_call: NA; v_call: TRBV2
cdr3_aa: SARDPRTGGIEQY; d_call: TRBD1; v_call: TRBV20-1
cdr3_aa: ASSPRDGYTEAF; d_call: NA; v_call: TRBV18
cdr3_aa: ASSVGAAVNTGELF; d_call: NA; v_call: TRBV9
cdr3_aa: ASSWSENTGELF; d_call: NA; v_call: TRBV28
cdr3_aa: ASSATVGGYNEQF; d_call: NA; v_call: TRBV11-2